What follows are 12 T cell receptor beta chains derived from one specimen sequenced in a study of long-term antiretroviral therapy in people with HIV. The assay, immunoSEQ v3.0, was run at survey level. Clones were read by immunoSEQ multiplex PCR, and TCRdb kept only the in-frame ones, dropping some. The sample comprises approximately 27,000 clones, just over 90% of which are singletons, and approximately 4% rests with the top ten. The sequenced sample was unsorted PBMCs, obtained 3.1 years after starting antiretroviral therapy. The receptors come from a young man with HIV.

This sequence joins TRBV6-6 and TRBJ2-2; D ambiguous. This CDR3 is 16 amino acids long. The germline V gene has CDR1 MNHNY and CDR2 SVGAGI (reference sequence). The V end was cut by 2 bases, the J end by 6 bases, with 16 bases between. CDR3 loop: CASSYPSAHPAGELFF. CDR3 bases: TGTGCCAGCAGTTACCCTAGTGCCCACCCGGCCGGGGAGCTGTTTTTT.

This rearrangement joins TRBV29-1 to TRBJ1-1; weak D call: TRBD1 (5 bases). The CDR3 sequence is 12 residues long. Germline V lookup: CDR1 SQVTM, CDR2 ANQGSEA. V was cut by 4 bases and J by 6 bases, with 12 bases left in between. CDR3 nucleotides: TGCAGCGTTGCGGTGGTACAGGCTGAAGCTTTCTTT. As protein: CSVAVVQAEAFF.

The genes are TRBV21-1 and TRBJ2-2. TRBV21-1 is classified as a pseudogene. The CDR3 is 16 residues long. DNA for the CDR3: TGTGCCAGCAGCAAATTAAGTTATAGGGCGATCGGGGAGCTGTTTTTT. Translation gives CASSKLSYRAIGELFF.

The chain links TRBV4-3 to TRBJ2-1; weak D call: TRBD2 (6 bases). V was pared by 1 base and J by 5 bases, with 9 bases between. CDR1 is LGHNA, CDR2 YSLEER, per germline. CDR3 size: 14 residues. CDR3 protein: CASSQVSGDNEQFF. The CDR3 DNA reads TGCGCCAGCAGCCAAGTGTCGGGGGACAATGAGCAGTTCTTC.

This clone was recorded once. This chain connects TRBV23-1 to TRBJ1-6; 7 nucleotides line up with TRBD1. TRBV23-1 is identified as an open reading frame with a role that is uncertain. V trimming: 2 bases; J trimming: 9 bases; junction bases outside the gene matches: 19. The CDR3 extends over 19 amino acids. CDR3 in amino acids: CASSQKPGQVKAWFSPLHF. For the CDR3, the DNA is TGCGCCAGCAGTCAAAAACCCGGACAGGTTAAAGCATGGTTTTCACCCCTCCACTTT.

This chain connects TRBV21-1 to TRBJ2-6. TRBV21-1 is noted as a pseudogene. The CDR3 spans 20 residues. The CDR3 DNA is TGTGCCAGCAGCAAGGGTGCCAGGCGGCCCTACAGCTCTGGGGCCAACGTCCTGACTTTC. Its protein is CASSKGARRPYSSGANVLTF.

There are a few counts of this clone. The V gene is TRBV6-5, the J gene TRBJ2-7, with 7 nucleotides matching TRBD2. Unmatched junction bases numbered 8, after V lost 2 bases and J lost 7 bases. This CDR3 has 14 residues. Germline loops: CDR1 MNHEY, CDR2 SVGAGI. As DNA, the CDR3 is TGTGCCAGCAGTTACGTGGGCGGGAGAGAGGAGCAGTACTTC. Protein: CASSYVGGREEQYF.

This clone was seen a single time. The rearrangement joins TRBV6-6 to TRBJ2-1; 9 positions match TRBD1. This CDR3 contains 11 residues. Germline CDR1 MNHNY, CDR2 SVGAGI (reference sequence). V lost 6 bases, J lost 15 bases, and 6 bases stayed unmatched. CDR3 region: CASSGQGSTFF. As DNA, the CDR3 is TGTGCCAGCAGCGGACAGGGGAGTACGTTCTTC.

The chain uses TRBV5-1 and TRBJ2-1; tentative D call: TRBD2 (7 bases). V lost 5 bases to trimming and J lost 0 bases, with 21 bases between them. The CDR3 is 18 amino acids. The germline gives CDR1 SGHRS, CDR2 YFSETQ. In nucleotides, the CDR3 is TGCGCCAGCAGTTGGGGGGGTCGGGGGCCGAGCTCCTACAATGAGCAGTTCTTC. This gives the protein CASSWGGRGPSSYNEQFF.

The V gene is TRBV7-3, the J gene TRBJ2-7; TRBD1 matches at 7 bases. In germline, CDR1 is SGHTA, CDR2 FQGTGA. The CDR3 is 16 residues long. J was trimmed by 7 bases and V by 5 bases; bases with no gene match: 17. The CDR3, as DNA: TGTGCCAGCAGCCTCGGACAGGTACTACCTACGGGGGAGCAGTACTTC. Translated: CASSLGQVLPTGEQYF.

As DNA, the CDR3 is TGTGCCACCACAGCGACTAGCACAGGGGAGCAGTTCTTC. Amino acid sequence: CATTATSTGEQFF. The chain links TRBV10-3 to TRBJ2-1; tentatively, D is TRBD2 (7 bases). Trimming stripped 10 bases from V and 10 bases from J, with 20 bases between. CDR1 is ENHRY and CDR2 is SYGVKD in the germline V gene. The CDR3 is made up of 13 amino acids.

This clone came up once. The rearrangement joins TRBV30 to TRBJ2-2; D is unclear. This CDR3 contains 14 residues. Per germline, CDR1 GTSNPN and CDR2 SVGIG (reference sequence). V dropped 5 bases and J dropped 0 bases, with 10 bases sitting between them. For the CDR3, the DNA is TGTGCCTGGGTCCAGATCGCGAACACCGGGGAGCTGTTTTTT. Its protein product is CAWVQIANTGELFF.